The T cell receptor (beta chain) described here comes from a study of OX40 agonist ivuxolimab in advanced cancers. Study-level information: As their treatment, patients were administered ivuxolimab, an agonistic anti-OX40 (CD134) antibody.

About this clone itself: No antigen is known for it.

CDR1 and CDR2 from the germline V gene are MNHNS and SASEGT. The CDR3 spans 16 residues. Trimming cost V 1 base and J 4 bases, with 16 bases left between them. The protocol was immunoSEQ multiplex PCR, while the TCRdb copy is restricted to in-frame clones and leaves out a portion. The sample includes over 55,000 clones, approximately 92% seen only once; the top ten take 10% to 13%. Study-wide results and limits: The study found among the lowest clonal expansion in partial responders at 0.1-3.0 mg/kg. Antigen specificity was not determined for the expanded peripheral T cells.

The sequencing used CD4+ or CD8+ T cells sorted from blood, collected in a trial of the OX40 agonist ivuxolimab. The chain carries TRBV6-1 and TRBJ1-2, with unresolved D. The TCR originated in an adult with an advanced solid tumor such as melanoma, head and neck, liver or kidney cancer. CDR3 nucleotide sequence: TGTGCCAGCAGTGAAGAGGTCTTGGGCAGCCTCTATGGCTACACCTTC. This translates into CASSEEVLGSLYGYTF.